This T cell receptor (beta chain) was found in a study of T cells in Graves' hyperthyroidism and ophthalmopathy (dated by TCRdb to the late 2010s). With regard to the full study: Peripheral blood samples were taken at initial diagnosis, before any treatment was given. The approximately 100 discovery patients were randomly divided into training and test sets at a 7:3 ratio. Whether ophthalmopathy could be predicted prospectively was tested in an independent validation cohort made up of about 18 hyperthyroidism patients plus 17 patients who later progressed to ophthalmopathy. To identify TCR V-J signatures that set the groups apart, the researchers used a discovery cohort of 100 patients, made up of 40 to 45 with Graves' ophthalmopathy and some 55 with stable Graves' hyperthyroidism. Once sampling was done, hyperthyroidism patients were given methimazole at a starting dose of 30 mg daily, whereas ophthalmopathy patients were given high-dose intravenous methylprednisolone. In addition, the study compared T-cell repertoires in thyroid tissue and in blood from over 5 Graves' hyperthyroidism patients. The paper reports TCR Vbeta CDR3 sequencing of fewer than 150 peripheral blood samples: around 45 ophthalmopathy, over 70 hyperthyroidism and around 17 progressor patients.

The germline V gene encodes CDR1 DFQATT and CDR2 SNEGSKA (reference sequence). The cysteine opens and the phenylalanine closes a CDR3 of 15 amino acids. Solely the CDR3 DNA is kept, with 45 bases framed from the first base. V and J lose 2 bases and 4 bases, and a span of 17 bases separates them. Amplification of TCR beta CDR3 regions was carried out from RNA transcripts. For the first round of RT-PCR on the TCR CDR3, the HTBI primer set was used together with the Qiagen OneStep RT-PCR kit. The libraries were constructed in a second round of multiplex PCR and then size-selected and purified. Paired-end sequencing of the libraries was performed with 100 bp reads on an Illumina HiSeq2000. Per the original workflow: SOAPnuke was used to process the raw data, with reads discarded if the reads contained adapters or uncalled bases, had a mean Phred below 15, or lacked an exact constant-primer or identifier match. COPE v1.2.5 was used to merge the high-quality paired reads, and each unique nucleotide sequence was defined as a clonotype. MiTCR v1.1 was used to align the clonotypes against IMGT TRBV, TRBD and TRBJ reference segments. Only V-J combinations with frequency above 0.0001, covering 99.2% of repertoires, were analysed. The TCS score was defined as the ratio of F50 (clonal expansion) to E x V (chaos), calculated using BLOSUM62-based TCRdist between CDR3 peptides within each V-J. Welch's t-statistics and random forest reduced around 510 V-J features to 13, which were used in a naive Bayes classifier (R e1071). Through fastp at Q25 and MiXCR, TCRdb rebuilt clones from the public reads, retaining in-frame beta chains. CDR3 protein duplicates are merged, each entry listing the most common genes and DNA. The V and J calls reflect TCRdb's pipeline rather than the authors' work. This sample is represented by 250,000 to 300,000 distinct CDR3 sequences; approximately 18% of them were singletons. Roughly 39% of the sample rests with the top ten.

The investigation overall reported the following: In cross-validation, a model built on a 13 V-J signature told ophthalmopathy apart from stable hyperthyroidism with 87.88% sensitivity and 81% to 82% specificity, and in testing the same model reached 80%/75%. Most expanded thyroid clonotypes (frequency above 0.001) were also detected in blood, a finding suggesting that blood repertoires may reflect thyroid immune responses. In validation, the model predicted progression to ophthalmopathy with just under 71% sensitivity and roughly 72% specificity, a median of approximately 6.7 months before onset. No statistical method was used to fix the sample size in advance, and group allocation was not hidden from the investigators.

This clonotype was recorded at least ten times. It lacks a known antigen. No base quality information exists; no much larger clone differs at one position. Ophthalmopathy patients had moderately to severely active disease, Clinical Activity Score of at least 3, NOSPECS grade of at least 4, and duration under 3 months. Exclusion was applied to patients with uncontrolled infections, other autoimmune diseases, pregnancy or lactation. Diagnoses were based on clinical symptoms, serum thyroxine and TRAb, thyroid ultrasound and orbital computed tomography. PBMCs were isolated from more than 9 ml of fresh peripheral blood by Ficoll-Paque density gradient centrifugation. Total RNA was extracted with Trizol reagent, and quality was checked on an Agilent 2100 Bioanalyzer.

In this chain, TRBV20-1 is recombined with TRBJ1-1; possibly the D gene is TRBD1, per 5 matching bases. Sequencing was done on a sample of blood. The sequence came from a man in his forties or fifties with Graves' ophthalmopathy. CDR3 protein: CSARSPYLGVTEAFF. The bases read TGCAGTGCTAGATCCCCCTACTTGGGGGTCACTGAAGCTTTCTTT.